The sequence of this T cell receptor (beta chain) was determined in a study of regulatory T cells in long-lasting Graves disease. Study observations and caveats: Small numbers of samples may have cut accuracy. There were preferences for TRBV28, TRBJ1-2 and TRBJ2-5 in persistent disease.

Germline V gene data show CDR1 as MDHEN and CDR2 as SYDVKM. The CDR3 is made up of 16 amino acids. Trimming shortened V by 5 bases and J by 6 bases, and 17 bases separated the two germline ends. This clonotype was seen ten or more times. Its antigen is not identified. Time point: persistent/refractory GD, antithyroid drugs over 5 years with positive TRAb. PBMC RNA served as the TCR library source. Construction of the TCR beta libraries employed iRepertoire HTBI primers in conjunction with Arm-PCR of CDR3 regions. TCRdb used MiXCR to reprocess the multiplex PCR reads, holding one entry per CDR3 protein. Here the sample spans under 450,000 distinct CDR3 sequences, around 20% being singletons.

The V gene is TRBV28, the J gene TRBJ2-6; no reliable D call. This material consisted of peripheral blood mononuclear cells (PBMCs), taken when the disease was refractory, from a patient treated with antithyroid drugs. This receptor was identified in a female donor with Graves disease. CDR3 residues: CASSELDRVTANVLTF. DNA of the CDR3: TGTGCCAGCAGTGAATTGGATAGGGTTACGGCCAACGTCCTGACTTTC.